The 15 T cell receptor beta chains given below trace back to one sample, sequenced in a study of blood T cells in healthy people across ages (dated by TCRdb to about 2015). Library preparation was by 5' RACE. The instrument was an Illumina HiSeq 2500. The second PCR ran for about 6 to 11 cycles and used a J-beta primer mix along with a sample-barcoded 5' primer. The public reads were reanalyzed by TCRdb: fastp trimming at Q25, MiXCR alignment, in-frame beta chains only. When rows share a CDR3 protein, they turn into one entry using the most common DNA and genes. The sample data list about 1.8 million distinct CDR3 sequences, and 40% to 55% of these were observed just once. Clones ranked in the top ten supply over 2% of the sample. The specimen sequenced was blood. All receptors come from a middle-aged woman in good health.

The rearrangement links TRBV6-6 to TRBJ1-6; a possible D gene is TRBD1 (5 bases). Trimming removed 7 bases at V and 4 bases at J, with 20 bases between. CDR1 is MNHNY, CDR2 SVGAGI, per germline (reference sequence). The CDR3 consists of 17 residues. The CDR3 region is CASTNVKGPGYNSPLHF. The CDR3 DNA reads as TGTGCCAGCACCAACGTAAAAGGCCCAGGGTATAATTCACCCCTCCACTTT.

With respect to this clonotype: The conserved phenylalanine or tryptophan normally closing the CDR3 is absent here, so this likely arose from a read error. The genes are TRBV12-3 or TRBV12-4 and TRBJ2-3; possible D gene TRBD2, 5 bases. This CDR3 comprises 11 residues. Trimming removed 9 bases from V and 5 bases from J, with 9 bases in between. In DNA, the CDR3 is TGTGCCAGAATCCGGGGAGATACGCAGTATTCT. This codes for CARIRGDTQYS.

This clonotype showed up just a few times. CDR3: CSGKLAGIQETQYF. CDR3 DNA: TGCAGCGGAAAGCTAGCGGGCATTCAAGAGACCCAGTACTTC. The chain couples TRBV29-1 to TRBJ2-5; 8 bases line up with TRBD2. CDR1 is SQVTM, CDR2 ANQGSEA, per germline. The CDR3 covers 14 residues. J gave up 2 bases and V 7 bases, and 9 bases lay outside the gene matches.

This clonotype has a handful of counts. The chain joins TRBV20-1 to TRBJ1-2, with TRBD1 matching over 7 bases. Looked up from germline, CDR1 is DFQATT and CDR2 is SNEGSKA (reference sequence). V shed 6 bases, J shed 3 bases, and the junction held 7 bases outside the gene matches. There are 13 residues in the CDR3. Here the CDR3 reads CSAPSDRDYGYTF. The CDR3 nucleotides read TGCAGTGCCCCCTCTGACAGGGACTATGGCTACACCTTC.

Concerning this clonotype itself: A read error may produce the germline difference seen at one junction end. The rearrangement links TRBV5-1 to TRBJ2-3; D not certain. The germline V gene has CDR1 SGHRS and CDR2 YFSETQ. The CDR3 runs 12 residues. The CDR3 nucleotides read TGCGCCAGCAGCTCGTCAGGAGATACGCGGTATTTT. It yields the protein CASSSSGDTRYF.

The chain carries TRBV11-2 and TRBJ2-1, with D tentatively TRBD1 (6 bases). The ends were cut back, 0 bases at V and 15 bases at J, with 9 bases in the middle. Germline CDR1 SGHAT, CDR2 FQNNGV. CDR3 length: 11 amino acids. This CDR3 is CASSLEQGPFF. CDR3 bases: TGTGCCAGCAGCTTAGAGCAGGGGCCGTTCTTC.

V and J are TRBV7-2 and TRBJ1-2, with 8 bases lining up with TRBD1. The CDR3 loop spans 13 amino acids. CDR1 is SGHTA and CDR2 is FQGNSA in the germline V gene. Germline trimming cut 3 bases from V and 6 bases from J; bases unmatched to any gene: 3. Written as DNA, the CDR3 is TGTGCCAGCAGCTTGGGACAGGAAGATGGCTACACCTTC. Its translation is CASSLGQEDGYTF. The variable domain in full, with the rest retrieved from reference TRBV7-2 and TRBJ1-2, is GAGVSQSPSNKVTEKGKDVELRCDPISGHTALYWYRQSLGQGLEFLIYFQGNSAPDKSGLPSDRFSAERTGGSVSTLTIQRTQQEDSAVYLCASSLGQEDGYTFGSGTRLTVV.

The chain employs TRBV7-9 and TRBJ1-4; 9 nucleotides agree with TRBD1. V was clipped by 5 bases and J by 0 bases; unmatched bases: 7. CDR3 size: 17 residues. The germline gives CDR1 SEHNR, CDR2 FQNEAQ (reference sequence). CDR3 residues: CASSTPGQGTTNEKLFF. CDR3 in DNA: TGTGCCAGCAGCACGCCGGGACAGGGAACAACTAATGAAAAACTGTTTTTT.

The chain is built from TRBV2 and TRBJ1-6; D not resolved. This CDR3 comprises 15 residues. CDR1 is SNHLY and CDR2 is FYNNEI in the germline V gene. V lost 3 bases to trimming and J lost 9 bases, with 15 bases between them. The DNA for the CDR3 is TGTGCCAGCAGTGAGGTTACGGACGGAGCTTCACCCCTCCACTTT. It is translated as CASSEVTDGASPLHF. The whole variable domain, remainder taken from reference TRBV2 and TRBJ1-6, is EPEVTQTPSHQVTQMGQEVILRCVPISNHLYFYWYRQILGQKVEFLVSFYNNEISEKSEIFDDQFSVERPDGSNFTLKIRSTKLEDSAMYFCASSEVTDGASPLHFGNGTRLTVT.

The CDR3 protein is CSADRGTDIQYF. In nucleotides, the CDR3 is TGCAGCGCGGACAGAGGGACGGACATTCAGTACTTC. The rearrangement uses TRBV29-1 and TRBJ2-4; a weak D match, TRBD1 (6 bases). The CDR3 consists of 12 residues. Between the trimmed V and J ends, which lost 7 bases and 8 bases, there was a span of 15 bases. Germline CDR1 SQVTM, CDR2 ANQGSEA.

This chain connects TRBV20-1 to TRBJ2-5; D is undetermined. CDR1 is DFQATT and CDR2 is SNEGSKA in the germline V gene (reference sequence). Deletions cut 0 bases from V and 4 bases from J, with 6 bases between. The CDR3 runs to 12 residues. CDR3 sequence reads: CSARELTETQYF. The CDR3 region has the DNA TGCAGTGCTAGAGAACTAACAGAGACCCAGTACTTC.

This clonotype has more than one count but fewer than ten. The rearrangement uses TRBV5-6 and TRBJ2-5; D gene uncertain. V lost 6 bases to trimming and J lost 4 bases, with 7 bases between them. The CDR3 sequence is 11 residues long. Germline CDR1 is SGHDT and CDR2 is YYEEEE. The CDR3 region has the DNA TGTGCCAGCAAAGACCGAGAGACCCAGTACTTC. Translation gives CASKDRETQYF.

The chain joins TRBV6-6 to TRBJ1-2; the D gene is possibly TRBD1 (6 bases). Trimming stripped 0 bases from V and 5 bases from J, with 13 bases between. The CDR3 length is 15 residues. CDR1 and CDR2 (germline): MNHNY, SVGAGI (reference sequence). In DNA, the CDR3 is TGTGCCAGCAGTTACTCCCCAGGGGCGGATTATGGCTACACCTTC. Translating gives CASSYSPGADYGYTF.

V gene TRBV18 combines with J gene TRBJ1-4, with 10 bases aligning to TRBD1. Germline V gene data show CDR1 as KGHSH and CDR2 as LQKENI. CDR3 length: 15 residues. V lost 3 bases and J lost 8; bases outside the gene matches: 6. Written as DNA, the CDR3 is TGTGCCAGCTCACCGCGACAGGGGGCTTCGGAAAAACTGTTTTTT. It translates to CASSPRQGASEKLFF. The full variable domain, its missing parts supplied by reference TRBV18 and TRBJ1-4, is NAGVMQNPRHLVRRRGQEARLRCSPMKGHSHVYWYRQLPEEGLKFMVYLQKENIIDESGMPKERFSAEFPKEGPSILRIQQVVRGDSAAYFCASSPRQGASEKLFFGSGTQLSVL.

CDR3 amino acids: CASSESAVNTDTQYF. CDR3 nucleotides: TGCGCCAGCAGTGAGTCGGCCGTGAACACAGATACGCAGTATTTT. The chain couples TRBV10-1 to TRBJ2-3; D is unresolved. Germline loops: CDR1 WNHNN, CDR2 SYGVQD (reference sequence). There are 15 residues in the CDR3. Trimming pared 0 bases from V and 2 bases from J, leaving 9 bases between.